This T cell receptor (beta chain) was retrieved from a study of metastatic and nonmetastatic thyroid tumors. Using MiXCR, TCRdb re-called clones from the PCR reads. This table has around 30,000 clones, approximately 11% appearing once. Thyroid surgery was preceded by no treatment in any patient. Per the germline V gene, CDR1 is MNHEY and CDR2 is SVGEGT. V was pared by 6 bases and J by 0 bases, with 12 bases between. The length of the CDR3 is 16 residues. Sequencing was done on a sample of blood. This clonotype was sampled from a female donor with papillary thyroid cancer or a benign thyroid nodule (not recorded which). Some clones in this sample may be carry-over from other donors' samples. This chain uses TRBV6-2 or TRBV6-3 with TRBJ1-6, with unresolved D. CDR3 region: CASSRTASSYNSPLHF. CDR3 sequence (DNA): TGTGCCAGCAGCCGAACAGCTAGCTCCTATAATTCACCCCTCCACTTT.